This TCR beta chain was profiled in a study of post-analysis software for immune sequencing data. About the research overall: As for disease course, relapsing-remitting, secondary progressive and progressive-relapsing multiple sclerosis were all included.

Unique molecular identifiers had been added to the TCR beta cDNA libraries. A population of roughly 1 to 11 million T cells gave rise to roughly 0.5 million cDNA molecules. TCRdb used MiXCR to reprocess the PCR reads, holding one entry per CDR3 protein. The sample lists some 260,000 distinct CDR3 sequences; roughly a third were seen once. The source is a girl aged 10-17 years with multiple sclerosis. Specimen: blood.

In DNA form, the CDR3 reads TGTGCCAGCAGACCAGCCGCAGGTCGGGGGACTGAAGCTTTCTTT. This codes for CASRPAAGRGTEAFF. The J gene is TRBJ1-1, the V gene TRBV12-3 or TRBV12-4; D perhaps matches TRBD1 (5 bases). The CDR3 sequence is 15 residues long. Trimming took 6 bases from V and 5 from J, leaving 19 bases between them.